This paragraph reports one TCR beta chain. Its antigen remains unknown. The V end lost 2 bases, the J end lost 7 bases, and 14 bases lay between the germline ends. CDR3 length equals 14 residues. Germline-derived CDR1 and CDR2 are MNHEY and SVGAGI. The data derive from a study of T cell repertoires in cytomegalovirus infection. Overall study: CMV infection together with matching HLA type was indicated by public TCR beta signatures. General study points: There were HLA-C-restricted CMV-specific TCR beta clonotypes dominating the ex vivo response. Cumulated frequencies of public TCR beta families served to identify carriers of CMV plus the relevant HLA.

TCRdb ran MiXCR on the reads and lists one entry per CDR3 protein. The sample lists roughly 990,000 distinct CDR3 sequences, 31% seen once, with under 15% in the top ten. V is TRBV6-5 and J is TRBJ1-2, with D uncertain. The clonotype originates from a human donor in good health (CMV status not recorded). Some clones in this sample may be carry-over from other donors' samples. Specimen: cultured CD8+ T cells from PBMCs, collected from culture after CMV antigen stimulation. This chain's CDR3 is CASSYTSGIRGYTF. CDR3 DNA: TGTGCCAGCAGTTACACCTCGGGGATCCGTGGCTACACCTTC.